This T cell receptor beta chain was recorded in a study of response to subunit inactivated influenza vaccine. Trimming removed 6 bases from V and 1 base from J, with 10 bases in between. Germline CDR1 and CDR2: SGDLS and YYNGEE. The length of the CDR3 is 14 residues. Each CDR3 protein is one row after TCRdb ran MiXCR on the RT-PCR reads. The sample has 590,000 or so distinct CDR3 sequences; 14% are singletons. This receptor was taken from a man over 45 who received an inactivated influenza vaccine. The specimen was PBMCs from blood, collected 14 to 15 days before vaccination. This sequence joins TRBV9 and TRBJ2-2, with D possibly being TRBD2 (6 bases). The CDR3: CASTGRENTGELFF. In nucleotides, the CDR3 is TGTGCCAGCACCGGGCGGGAGAACACCGGGGAGCTGTTTTTT.